A selection of T cell receptor beta chains follows, all from one sample in a study of shared clonotypes between healthy human individuals. Produced via immunoSEQ multiplex PCR; TCRdb's table is partial and in-frame only. The table has over 850,000 clones, about 80% seen once. The sequenced sample was memory CD4+ T cells from PBMCs. These receptors all come from a man aged 18 to 29 in good health. Some clones in this sample may be carry-over from other donors' samples. Both conserved end residues are part of each CDR3. Each record gives: D gene, V gene, J gene, clone size, CDR3 DNA, CDR3 protein. D genes are given only for firm matches. Part of the rows lack a size; the others show once, few, many or a class for expanded clones.

d_gene: -; v_gene: TRBV6-6; j_gene: TRBJ1-2; abundance: -; CDR3nt: TGTGCCAGCAGTTACGGGGGCCTCTATGGCTACACCTTC; CDR3aa: CASSYGGLYGYTF
d_gene: -; v_gene: TRBV7-2; j_gene: TRBJ1-1; abundance: -; CDR3nt: TGTGCCAGCAGCTTAGTCAGGACTGAAGCTTTCTTT; CDR3aa: CASSLVRTEAFF
d_gene: -; v_gene: TRBV28; j_gene: TRBJ1-5; abundance: -; CDR3nt: TGTGCCAGCAGCCTGGGGGGGGTCAATCAGCCCCAGCATTTT; CDR3aa: CASSLGGVNQPQHF
d_gene: -; v_gene: TRBV5-1; j_gene: TRBJ2-5; abundance: -; CDR3nt: TGCGCCAGCAGCTTGGGTGGCAAAGGGGCCCAGTACTTC; CDR3aa: CASSLGGKGAQYF
d_gene: -; v_gene: TRBV9; j_gene: TRBJ1-1; abundance: -; CDR3nt: TGTGCCAGCAGCGCAGAACAGGGTTACACTGAAGCTTTCTTT; CDR3aa: CASSAEQGYTEAFF
d_gene: TRBD2; v_gene: TRBV4-3; j_gene: TRBJ2-2; abundance: -; CDR3nt: TGCGCCAGCAGCCAAGAGGTGGGAGGGCCTCGGTTTTACACCGGGGAGCTGTTTTTT; CDR3aa: CASSQEVGGPRFYTGELFF
d_gene: TRBD2; v_gene: TRBV7-9; j_gene: TRBJ2-7; abundance: -; CDR3nt: TGTGCCAGCAGTTTTGCGGGAGTATACGAGCAGTACTTC; CDR3aa: CASSFAGVYEQYF
d_gene: -; v_gene: TRBV5-1; j_gene: TRBJ2-7; abundance: -; CDR3nt: TGCGCCAGCAGCTTGTATACCATGGGGGGCGAGCAGTACTTC; CDR3aa: CASSLYTMGGEQYF
d_gene: TRBD2; v_gene: TRBV30; j_gene: TRBJ2-4; abundance: -; CDR3nt: TGTGCCTGGAGTGCCACTAGCGGGAAAAACATTCAGTACTTC; CDR3aa: CAWSATSGKNIQYF
d_gene: -; v_gene: TRBV30; j_gene: TRBJ2-3; abundance: -; CDR3nt: TGTGCCTGGAGTGCCTATATTCCAGATACGCAGTATTTT; CDR3aa: CAWSAYIPDTQYF
d_gene: TRBD2; v_gene: TRBV18; j_gene: TRBJ2-1; abundance: -; CDR3nt: TGTGCCAGCTCACCAATGACTAGCGGGAGTGGGTACAATGAGCAGTTCTTC; CDR3aa: CASSPMTSGSGYNEQFF
d_gene: -; v_gene: TRBV25-1; j_gene: TRBJ1-1; abundance: -; CDR3nt: TGTGCCAGCAGTGACTGGGGGGTGAACACTGAAGCTTTCTTT; CDR3aa: CASSDWGVNTEAFF
d_gene: -; v_gene: TRBV7-9; j_gene: TRBJ2-3; abundance: -; CDR3nt: TGTGCCAGCGGGCCTAGGAGCACAGATACGCAGTATTTT; CDR3aa: CASGPRSTDTQYF
d_gene: TRBD1; v_gene: TRBV2; j_gene: TRBJ1-1; abundance: few; CDR3nt: TGTGCCAGCAATCCCCACAGGGGCCGCACTGAAGCTTTCTTT; CDR3aa: CASNPHRGRTEAFF
d_gene: TRBD2; v_gene: TRBV11-2; j_gene: TRBJ2-3; abundance: once; CDR3nt: TGTGCCAGCAGCTTAGTTAGCGGGAGGCTCGATAGCACAGATACGCAGTATTTT; CDR3aa: CASSLVSGRLDSTDTQYF
d_gene: -; v_gene: TRBV5-1; j_gene: TRBJ1-1; abundance: -; CDR3nt: TGCGCCAGCAGCTTGGGGGGCAGCCCTGAAGCTTTCTTT; CDR3aa: CASSLGGSPEAFF
d_gene: TRBD2; v_gene: TRBV9; j_gene: TRBJ2-3; abundance: -; CDR3nt: TGTGCCAGCAGCCCCCCCGGATGGACTAGCGGCACAGATACGCAGTATTTT; CDR3aa: CASSPPGWTSGTDTQYF
d_gene: -; v_gene: TRBV29-1; j_gene: TRBJ2-1; abundance: few; CDR3nt: TGCAGCGTTGCTCCCACGGGATACTCCTACAATGAGCAGTTCTTC; CDR3aa: CSVAPTGYSYNEQFF
d_gene: -; v_gene: TRBV15; j_gene: TRBJ2-1; abundance: few; CDR3nt: TGTGCCACCAGCAGAGATTATACTGGCTCCTACAATGAGCAGTTCTTC; CDR3aa: CATSRDYTGSYNEQFF
d_gene: -; v_gene: TRBV7-9; j_gene: TRBJ1-1; abundance: many; CDR3nt: TGTGCCAGCATGTGGGGGTTGAACACTGAAGCTTTCTTT; CDR3aa: CASMWGLNTEAFF
d_gene: TRBD1; v_gene: TRBV2; j_gene: TRBJ2-1; abundance: -; CDR3nt: TGTGCCAGCAGTCAGGGGGCATCGAATGAGCAGTTCTTC; CDR3aa: CASSQGASNEQFF
d_gene: -; v_gene: TRBV20-1; j_gene: TRBJ1-1; abundance: few; CDR3nt: TGCAGTGCTAGAGAGGCCTCTGAAGCTTTCTTT; CDR3aa: CSAREASEAFF
d_gene: TRBD2; v_gene: TRBV9; j_gene: TRBJ2-3; abundance: once; CDR3nt: TGTGCCAGCAGTGCTCCGGGACTAGCGGGAGGGAAGGGAGATACGCAGTATTTT; CDR3aa: CASSAPGLAGGKGDTQYF
d_gene: -; v_gene: TRBV6-6; j_gene: TRBJ1-1; abundance: -; CDR3nt: TGTGCCAGCAGTACTCAATTGAACACTGAAGCTTTCTTT; CDR3aa: CASSTQLNTEAFF
d_gene: -; v_gene: TRBV6-1; j_gene: TRBJ1-4; abundance: once; CDR3nt: TGTGCCAGCAGTCCAGGGTGGGGGGAATACGAAAAACTGTTTTTT; CDR3aa: CASSPGWGEYEKLFF
d_gene: -; v_gene: TRBV9; j_gene: TRBJ1-3; abundance: -; CDR3nt: TGTGCCAGCAGCGTAGAACAGAATGGAAACACCATATATTTT; CDR3aa: CASSVEQNGNTIYF
d_gene: -; v_gene: TRBV7-2; j_gene: TRBJ2-7; abundance: -; CDR3nt: TGTGCCAGCAGCTTTTCTGGTCCCGGGTTCTCGCAGTACTTC; CDR3aa: CASSFSGPGFSQYF
d_gene: -; v_gene: TRBV2; j_gene: TRBJ1-1; abundance: -; CDR3nt: TGTGCCAGCATGGAGGAAATGAACACTGAAGCTTTCTTT; CDR3aa: CASMEEMNTEAFF
d_gene: TRBD1; v_gene: TRBV18; j_gene: TRBJ1-5; abundance: few; CDR3nt: TGTGCCAGCTCTCTACAGGGGATGGGTCAGCCCCAGCATTTT; CDR3aa: CASSLQGMGQPQHF
d_gene: TRBD2; v_gene: TRBV5-4; j_gene: TRBJ2-7; abundance: -; CDR3nt: TGTGCCAGCAGCATGCCGGGCGGGAGGGGGTACGAGCAGTACTTC; CDR3aa: CASSMPGGRGYEQYF